The rows below give T cell receptor beta chains drawn from one sample of a study of T cells after yellow fever vaccination. TCRdb reprocessed the 5' RACE reads via MiXCR and lists one record per CDR3 protein. This sample has about 340,000 distinct CDR3 sequences, with 9.5% to 15% found just once. Source: CD4+ T cells sorted from PBMCs, taken 15 days after the yellow fever booster vaccination. These receptors were taken from a young man who received the YFV17D yellow fever vaccine. CDR3s include the opening cysteine and the closing phenylalanine or tryptophan. The order of the fields is clone size, V gene, D gene, J gene, CDR3 protein, CDR3 DNA. The D gene is left open where the match is weak. For some rows the clone size is stated as once, few or many, or as a class when expanded; others skip it.

abundance: NA
v_gene: TRBV7-9
d_gene: NA
j_gene: TRBJ1-3
CDR3aa: CASSDRKIGRSGNTIYF
CDR3nt: TGTGCCAGCAGCGACCGAAAGATTGGACGCTCTGGAAACACCATATATTTT

abundance: few
v_gene: TRBV2
d_gene: NA
j_gene: TRBJ2-1
CDR3aa: CASSGSINEQFF
CDR3nt: TGTGCCAGCAGTGGTTCGATTAATGAGCAGTTCTTC

abundance: NA
v_gene: TRBV5-1
d_gene: TRBD1
j_gene: TRBJ1-1
CDR3aa: CASSFPPWTGRTEAFF
CDR3nt: TGCGCCAGCAGCTTTCCCCCATGGACAGGGAGGACTGAAGCTTTCTTT

abundance: few
v_gene: TRBV25-1
d_gene: TRBD1
j_gene: TRBJ2-7
CDR3aa: CASSEWGTGTSYEQYF
CDR3nt: TGTGCCAGCAGTGAATGGGGGACAGGCACCTCCTACGAGCAGTACTTC

abundance: many
v_gene: TRBV4-1
d_gene: NA
j_gene: TRBJ2-4
CDR3aa: CASSLPTRGGKNIQYF
CDR3nt: TGCGCCAGCAGCCTACCAACCAGGGGGGGGAAAAACATTCAGTACTTC

abundance: NA
v_gene: TRBV6-1
d_gene: NA
j_gene: TRBJ2-5
CDR3aa: CASSETVGDQYF
CDR3nt: TGTGCCAGCAGTGAAACGGTGGGGGACCAGTACTTC

abundance: NA
v_gene: TRBV27
d_gene: TRBD2
j_gene: TRBJ2-3
CDR3aa: CASSQMWGGTDTQYF
CDR3nt: TGTGCCAGCAGCCAAATGTGGGGGGGGACAGATACGCAGTATTTT

abundance: NA
v_gene: TRBV12-3/TRBV12-4
d_gene: NA
j_gene: TRBJ2-3
CDR3aa: CASSRGGRGTQYF
CDR3nt: TGTGCCAGCAGCCGAGGGGGGAGGGGTACGCAGTATTTT

abundance: few
v_gene: TRBV6-5
d_gene: NA
j_gene: TRBJ1-1
CDR3aa: CASSRGLALTEAFF
CDR3nt: TGTGCCAGCAGCCGCGGTTTAGCCCTCACTGAAGCTTTCTTT

abundance: NA
v_gene: TRBV7-9
d_gene: TRBD1
j_gene: TRBJ1-3
CDR3aa: CASSSAGTVSGNTIYF
CDR3nt: TGTGCCAGCAGCTCAGCCGGGACAGTCTCTGGAAACACCATATATTTT

abundance: once
v_gene: TRBV30
d_gene: NA
j_gene: TRBJ2-5
CDR3aa: CAWGGAETQYF
CDR3nt: TGTGCCTGGGGGGGCGCGGAGACCCAGTACTTC

abundance: NA
v_gene: TRBV11-2
d_gene: NA
j_gene: TRBJ2-3
CDR3aa: CASSPKRGGDTQYF
CDR3nt: TGTGCCAGCAGCCCTAAAAGAGGGGGAGATACGCAGTATTTT

abundance: once
v_gene: TRBV4-2
d_gene: TRBD2
j_gene: TRBJ2-3
CDR3aa: CASSQELAGYGDTQYF
CDR3nt: TGTGCCAGCAGCCAAGAACTAGCGGGGTATGGGGATACGCAGTATTTT

abundance: NA
v_gene: TRBV18
d_gene: NA
j_gene: TRBJ1-1
CDR3aa: CASSPGTTLNTEAFF
CDR3nt: TGTGCCAGCTCCCCAGGGACAACCTTGAACACTGAAGCTTTCTTT

abundance: few
v_gene: TRBV19
d_gene: NA
j_gene: TRBJ2-5
CDR3aa: CASSARDAEETQYF
CDR3nt: TGTGCCAGTAGTGCCCGGGACGCCGAAGAGACCCAGTACTTC

abundance: few
v_gene: TRBV5-1
d_gene: TRBD1
j_gene: TRBJ1-4
CDR3aa: CASSQDRAYEKLFF
CDR3nt: TGCGCCAGCAGCCAAGACAGGGCTTACGAAAAACTGTTTTTT

abundance: NA
v_gene: TRBV6-2/TRBV6-3
d_gene: NA
j_gene: TRBJ1-1
CDR3aa: CVSSYDRNTEAFF
CDR3nt: TGTGTCAGCAGTTACGACCGGAACACTGAAGCTTTCTTT

abundance: NA
v_gene: TRBV7-2
d_gene: TRBD2
j_gene: TRBJ2-2
CDR3aa: CASRLAGSTGELFF
CDR3nt: TGTGCCAGCAGGCTAGCGGGGTCCACCGGGGAGCTGTTTTTT

abundance: few
v_gene: TRBV30
d_gene: TRBD2
j_gene: TRBJ2-5
CDR3aa: CAWSEPGGGRETQYF
CDR3nt: TGTGCCTGGAGTGAGCCGGGGGGGGGTCGAGAGACCCAGTACTTC

abundance: NA
v_gene: TRBV2
d_gene: TRBD1
j_gene: TRBJ1-4
CDR3aa: CASSGQGQTNEKLFF
CDR3nt: TGTGCCAGCAGTGGACAGGGGCAAACTAATGAAAAACTGTTTTTT

abundance: NA
v_gene: TRBV20-1
d_gene: NA
j_gene: TRBJ1-1
CDR3aa: CSAQRPKNTEAFF
CDR3nt: TGCAGTGCCCAAAGACCGAAGAACACTGAAGCTTTCTTT

abundance: many
v_gene: TRBV20-1
d_gene: NA
j_gene: TRBJ1-5
CDR3aa: CSASVGPSNQPQHF
CDR3nt: TGCAGTGCTAGCGTAGGCCCTAGCAATCAGCCCCAGCATTTT

abundance: NA
v_gene: TRBV6-2/TRBV6-3
d_gene: NA
j_gene: TRBJ1-6
CDR3aa: CASSYSTSQSGGSPLHF
CDR3nt: TGTGCCAGCAGTTACTCTACGTCCCAGTCGGGCGGGTCACCCCTCCACTTT

abundance: NA
v_gene: TRBV11-2
d_gene: TRBD1
j_gene: TRBJ2-3
CDR3aa: CASSQTGDYPTDTQYF
CDR3nt: TGTGCCAGCAGCCAGACAGGGGATTACCCCACAGATACGCAGTATTTT

abundance: few
v_gene: TRBV5-6
d_gene: TRBD2
j_gene: TRBJ2-3
CDR3aa: CASSAGLAGIYTQYF
CDR3nt: TGTGCCAGCAGCGCTGGACTAGCGGGGATCTATACGCAGTATTTT

abundance: few
v_gene: TRBV20-1
d_gene: TRBD2
j_gene: TRBJ2-3
CDR3aa: CSAPLSGGGDTQYF
CDR3nt: TGCAGTGCTCCCCTTAGCGGGGGGGGGGATACGCAGTATTTT

abundance: NA
v_gene: TRBV7-9
d_gene: NA
j_gene: TRBJ1-2
CDR3aa: CASSPTGAYGGYTF
CDR3nt: TGTGCCAGCAGCCCCACCGGGGCATACGGTGGCTACACCTTC

abundance: few
v_gene: TRBV28
d_gene: NA
j_gene: TRBJ1-2
CDR3aa: CASSLPAGERYGYTF
CDR3nt: TGTGCCAGCAGTTTACCCGCAGGGGAACGCTATGGCTACACCTTC

abundance: few
v_gene: TRBV4-1
d_gene: NA
j_gene: TRBJ1-2
CDR3aa: CASSHLGRQPIAEGYTF
CDR3nt: TGCGCCAGCAGCCACCTCGGGAGACAGCCAATTGCGGAGGGCTACACCTTC

abundance: NA
v_gene: TRBV9
d_gene: TRBD1
j_gene: TRBJ2-3
CDR3aa: CASSARQGTTDTQYF
CDR3nt: TGTGCCAGCAGCGCCCGACAGGGGACCACAGATACGCAGTATTTT

abundance: NA
v_gene: TRBV4-1
d_gene: NA
j_gene: TRBJ1-6
CDR3aa: CASSQRSAPTNSPLHF
CDR3nt: TGCGCCAGCAGCCAAAGGTCGGCCCCAACGAATTCACCCCTCCACTTT

abundance: NA
v_gene: TRBV9
d_gene: TRBD2
j_gene: TRBJ2-1
CDR3aa: CASSVAWLAANNEQFF
CDR3nt: TGTGCCAGCAGCGTTGCGTGGCTAGCGGCGAACAATGAGCAGTTCTTC